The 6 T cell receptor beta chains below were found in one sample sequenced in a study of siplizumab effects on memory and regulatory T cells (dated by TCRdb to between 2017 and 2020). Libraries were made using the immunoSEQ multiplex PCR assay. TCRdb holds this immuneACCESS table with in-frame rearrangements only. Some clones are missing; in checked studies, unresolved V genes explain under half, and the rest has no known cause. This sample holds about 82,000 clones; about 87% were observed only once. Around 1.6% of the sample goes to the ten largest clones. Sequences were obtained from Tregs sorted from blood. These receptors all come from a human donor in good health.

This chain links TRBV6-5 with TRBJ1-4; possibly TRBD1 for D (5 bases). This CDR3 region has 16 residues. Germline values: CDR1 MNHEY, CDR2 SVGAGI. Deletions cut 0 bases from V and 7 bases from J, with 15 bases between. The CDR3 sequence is CASSYSGLPTGEKLFF. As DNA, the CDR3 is TGTGCCAGCAGTTACTCGGGCCTCCCAACAGGTGAAAAACTGTTTTTT.

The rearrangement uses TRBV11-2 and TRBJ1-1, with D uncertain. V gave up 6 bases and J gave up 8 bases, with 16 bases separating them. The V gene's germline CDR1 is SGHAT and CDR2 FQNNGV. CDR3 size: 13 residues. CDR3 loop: CASSPRWLVEAFF. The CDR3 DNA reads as TGTGCCAGCAGTCCCCGGTGGTTGGTCGAAGCTTTCTTT. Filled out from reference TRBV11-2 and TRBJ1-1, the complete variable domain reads EAGVAQSPRYKIIEKRQSVAFWCNPISGHATLYWYQQILGQGPKLLIQFQNNGVVDDSQLPKDRFSAERLKGVDSTLKIQPAKLEDSAVYLCASSPRWLVEAFFGQGTRLTVV.

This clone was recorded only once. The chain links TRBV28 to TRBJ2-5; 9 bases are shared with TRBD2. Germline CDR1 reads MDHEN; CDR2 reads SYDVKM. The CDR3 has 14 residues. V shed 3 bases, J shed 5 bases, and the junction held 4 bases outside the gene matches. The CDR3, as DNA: TGTGCCAGCAGTTTGGGACTAGCATGGGAGACCCAGTACTTC. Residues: CASSLGLAWETQYF.

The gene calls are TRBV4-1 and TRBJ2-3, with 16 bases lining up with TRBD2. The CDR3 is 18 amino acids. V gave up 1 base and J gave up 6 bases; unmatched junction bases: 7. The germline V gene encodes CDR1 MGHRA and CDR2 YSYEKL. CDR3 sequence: CASSQVLGLAGGSDTQYF. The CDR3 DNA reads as TGCGCCAGCAGCCAAGTTTTGGGACTAGCGGGGGGGTCCGATACGCAGTATTTT.

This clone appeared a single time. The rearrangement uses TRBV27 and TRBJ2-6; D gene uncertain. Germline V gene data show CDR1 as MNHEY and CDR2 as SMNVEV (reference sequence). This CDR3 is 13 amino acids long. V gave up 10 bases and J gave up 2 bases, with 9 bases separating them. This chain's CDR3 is CATRDTGANVLTF. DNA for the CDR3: TGTGCCACGAGAGACACTGGGGCCAACGTCCTGACTTTC.

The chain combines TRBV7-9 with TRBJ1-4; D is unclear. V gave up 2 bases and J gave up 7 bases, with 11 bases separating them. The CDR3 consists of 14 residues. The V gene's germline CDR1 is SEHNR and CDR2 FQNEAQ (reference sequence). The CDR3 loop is CASSLLWGSEKLFF. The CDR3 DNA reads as TGTGCCAGCAGCTTATTATGGGGAAGTGAAAAACTGTTTTTT.